This T cell receptor (beta chain) originates from a study of blood T cells in healthy people across ages. Together with a sample-barcoded 5' primer, a J-beta primer mix was included in a second PCR lasting about 7 to 12 cycles. Using its own MiXCR run on the 5' RACE reads, TCRdb lists one record per CDR3 protein. The sample lists 1 million or so distinct CDR3 sequences; less than 50% were seen once. On this clonotype itself: The germline gene is not matched at one end of the junction; a read error may be the cause.

Specimen: blood. This clonotype was sampled from a woman aged 55-70 years in good health.

CDR3 protein: CAINPKGSDNEQFF. CDR3 sequence (DNA): TGTGCCATCAACCCGAAGGGCTCCGACAATGAGCAGTTCTTC. The chain combines TRBV10-3 with TRBJ2-1; D gene unclear. Germline loops: CDR1 ENHRY, CDR2 SYGVKD. This CDR3 comprises 14 residues.